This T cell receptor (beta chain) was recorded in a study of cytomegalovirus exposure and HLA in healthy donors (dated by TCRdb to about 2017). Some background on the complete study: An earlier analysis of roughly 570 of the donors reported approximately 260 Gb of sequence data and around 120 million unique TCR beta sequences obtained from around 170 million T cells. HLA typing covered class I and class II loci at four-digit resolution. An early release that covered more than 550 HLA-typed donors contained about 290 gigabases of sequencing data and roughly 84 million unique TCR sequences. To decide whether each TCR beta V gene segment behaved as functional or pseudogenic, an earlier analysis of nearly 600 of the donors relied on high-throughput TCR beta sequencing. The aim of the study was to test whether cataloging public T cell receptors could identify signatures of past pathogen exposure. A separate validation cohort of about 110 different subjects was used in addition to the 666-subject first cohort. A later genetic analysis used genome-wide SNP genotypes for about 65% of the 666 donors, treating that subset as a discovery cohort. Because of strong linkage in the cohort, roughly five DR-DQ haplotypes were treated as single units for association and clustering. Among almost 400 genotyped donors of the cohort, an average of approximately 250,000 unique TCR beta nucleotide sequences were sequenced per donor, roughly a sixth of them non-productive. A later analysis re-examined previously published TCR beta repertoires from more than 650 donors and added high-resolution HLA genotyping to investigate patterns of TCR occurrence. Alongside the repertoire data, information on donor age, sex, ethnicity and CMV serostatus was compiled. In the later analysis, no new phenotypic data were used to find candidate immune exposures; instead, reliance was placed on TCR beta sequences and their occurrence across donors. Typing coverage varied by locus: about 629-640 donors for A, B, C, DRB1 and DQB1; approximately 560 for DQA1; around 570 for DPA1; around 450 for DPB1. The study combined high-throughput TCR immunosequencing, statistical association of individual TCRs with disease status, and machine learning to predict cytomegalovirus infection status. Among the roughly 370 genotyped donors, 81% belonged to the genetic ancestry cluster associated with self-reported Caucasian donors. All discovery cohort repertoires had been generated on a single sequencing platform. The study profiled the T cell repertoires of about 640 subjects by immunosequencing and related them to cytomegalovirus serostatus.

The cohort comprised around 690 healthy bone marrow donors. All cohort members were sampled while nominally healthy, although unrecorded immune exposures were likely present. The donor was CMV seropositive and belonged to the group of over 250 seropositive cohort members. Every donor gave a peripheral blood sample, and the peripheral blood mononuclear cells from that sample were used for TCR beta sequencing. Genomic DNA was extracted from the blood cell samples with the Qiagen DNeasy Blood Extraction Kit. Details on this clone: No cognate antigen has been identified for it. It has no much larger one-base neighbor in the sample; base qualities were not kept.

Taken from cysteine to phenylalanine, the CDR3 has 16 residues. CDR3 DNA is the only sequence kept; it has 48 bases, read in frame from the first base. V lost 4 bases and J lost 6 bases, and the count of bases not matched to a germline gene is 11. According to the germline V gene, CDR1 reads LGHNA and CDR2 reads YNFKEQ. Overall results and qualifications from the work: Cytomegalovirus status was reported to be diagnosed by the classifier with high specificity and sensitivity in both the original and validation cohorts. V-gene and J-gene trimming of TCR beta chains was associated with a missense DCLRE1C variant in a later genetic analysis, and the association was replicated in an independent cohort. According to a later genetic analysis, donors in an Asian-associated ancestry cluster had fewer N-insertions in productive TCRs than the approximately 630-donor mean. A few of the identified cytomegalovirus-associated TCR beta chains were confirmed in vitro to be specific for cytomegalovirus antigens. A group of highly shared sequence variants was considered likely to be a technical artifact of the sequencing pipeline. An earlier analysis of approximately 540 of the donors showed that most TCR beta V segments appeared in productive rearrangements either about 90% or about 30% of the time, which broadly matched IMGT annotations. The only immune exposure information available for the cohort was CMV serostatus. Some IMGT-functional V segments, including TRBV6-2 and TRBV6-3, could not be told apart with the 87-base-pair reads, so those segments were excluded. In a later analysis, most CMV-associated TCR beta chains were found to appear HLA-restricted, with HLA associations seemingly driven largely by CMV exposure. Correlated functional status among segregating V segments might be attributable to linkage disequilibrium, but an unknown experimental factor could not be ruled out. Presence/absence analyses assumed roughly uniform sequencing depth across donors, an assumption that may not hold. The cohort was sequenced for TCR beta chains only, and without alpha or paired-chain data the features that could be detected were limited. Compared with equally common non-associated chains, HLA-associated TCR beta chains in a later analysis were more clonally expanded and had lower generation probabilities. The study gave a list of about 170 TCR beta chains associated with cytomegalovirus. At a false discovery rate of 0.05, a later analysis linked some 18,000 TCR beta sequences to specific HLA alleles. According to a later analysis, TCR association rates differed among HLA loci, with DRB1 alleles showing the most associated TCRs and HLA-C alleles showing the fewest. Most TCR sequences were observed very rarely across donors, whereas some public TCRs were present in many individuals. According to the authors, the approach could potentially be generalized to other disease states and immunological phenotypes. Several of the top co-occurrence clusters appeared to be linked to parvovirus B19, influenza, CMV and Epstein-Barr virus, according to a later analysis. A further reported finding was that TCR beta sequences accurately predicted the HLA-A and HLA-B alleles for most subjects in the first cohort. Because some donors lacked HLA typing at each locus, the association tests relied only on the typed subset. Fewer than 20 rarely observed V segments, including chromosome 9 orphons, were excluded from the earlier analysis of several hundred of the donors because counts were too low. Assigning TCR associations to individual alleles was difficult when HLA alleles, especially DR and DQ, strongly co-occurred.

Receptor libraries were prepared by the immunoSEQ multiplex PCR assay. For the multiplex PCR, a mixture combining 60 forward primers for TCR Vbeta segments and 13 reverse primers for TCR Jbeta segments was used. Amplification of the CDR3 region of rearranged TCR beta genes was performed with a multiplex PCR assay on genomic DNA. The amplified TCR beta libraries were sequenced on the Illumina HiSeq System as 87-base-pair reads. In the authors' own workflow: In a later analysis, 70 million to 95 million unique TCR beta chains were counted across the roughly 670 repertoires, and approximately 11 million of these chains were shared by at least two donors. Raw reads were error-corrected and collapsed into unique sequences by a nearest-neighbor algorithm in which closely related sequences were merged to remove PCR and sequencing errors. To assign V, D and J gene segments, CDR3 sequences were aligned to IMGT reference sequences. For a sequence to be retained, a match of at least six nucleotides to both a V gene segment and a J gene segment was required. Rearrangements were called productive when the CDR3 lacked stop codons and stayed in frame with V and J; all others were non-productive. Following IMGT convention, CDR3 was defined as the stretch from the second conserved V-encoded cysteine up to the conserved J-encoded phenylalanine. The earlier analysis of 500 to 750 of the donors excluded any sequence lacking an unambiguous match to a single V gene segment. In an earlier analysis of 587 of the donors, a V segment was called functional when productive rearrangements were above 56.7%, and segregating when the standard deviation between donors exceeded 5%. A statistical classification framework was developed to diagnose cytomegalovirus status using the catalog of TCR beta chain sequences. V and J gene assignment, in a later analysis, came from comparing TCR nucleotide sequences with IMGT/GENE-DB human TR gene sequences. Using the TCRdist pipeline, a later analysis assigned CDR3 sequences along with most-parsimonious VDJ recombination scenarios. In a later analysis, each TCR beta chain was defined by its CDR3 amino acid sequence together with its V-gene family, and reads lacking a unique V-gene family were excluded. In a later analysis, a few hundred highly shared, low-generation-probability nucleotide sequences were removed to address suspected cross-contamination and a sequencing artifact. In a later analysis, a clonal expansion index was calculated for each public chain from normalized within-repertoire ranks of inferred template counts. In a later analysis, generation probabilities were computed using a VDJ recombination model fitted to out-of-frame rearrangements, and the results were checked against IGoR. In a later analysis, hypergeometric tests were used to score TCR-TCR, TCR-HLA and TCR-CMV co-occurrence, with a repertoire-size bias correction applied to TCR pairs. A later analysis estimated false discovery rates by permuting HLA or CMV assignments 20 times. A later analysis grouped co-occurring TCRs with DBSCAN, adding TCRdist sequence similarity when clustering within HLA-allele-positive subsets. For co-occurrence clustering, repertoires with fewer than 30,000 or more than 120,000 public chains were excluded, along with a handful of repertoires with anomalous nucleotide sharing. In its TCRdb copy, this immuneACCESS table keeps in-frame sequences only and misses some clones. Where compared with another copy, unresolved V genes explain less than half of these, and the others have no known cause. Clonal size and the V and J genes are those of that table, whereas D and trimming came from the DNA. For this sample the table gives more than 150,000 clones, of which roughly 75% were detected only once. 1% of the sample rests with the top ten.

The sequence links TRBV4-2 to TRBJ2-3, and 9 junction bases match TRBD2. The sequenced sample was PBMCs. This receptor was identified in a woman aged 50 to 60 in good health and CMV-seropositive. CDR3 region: CASSLLAGARGDTQYF. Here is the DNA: TGTGCCAGCAGCCTTTTAGCGGGGGCACGGGGGGATACGCAGTATTTT.